This T cell receptor (beta chain) was sequenced in a study of metastatic and nonmetastatic thyroid tumors. Across the whole study: Samples came from malignant and benign thyroid patients, and repertoires were compared across blood and tumor or nodule tissue.

MiXCR re-clonotyped the PCR reads for TCRdb. The sample yields over 50,000 clones, just under 30% seen once. All patients were treatment-naive before thyroid surgery. This receptor was identified in a female donor with papillary thyroid cancer or a benign thyroid nodule (not recorded which). Some clones in this sample may be carry-over from other donors' samples. Sequenced: blood.

CDR3 nucleotides: TGTGCCAGCAGTTACTCCAGCGGGGGGGGCACAGATACGCAGTATTTT. Its translation is CASSYSSGGGTDTQYF. The chain carries TRBV6-5 and TRBJ2-3; 10 positions agree with TRBD2. Trimming took 0 bases from V and 1 from J; bases not matched to a gene: 1. Germline V lookup: CDR1 MNHEY, CDR2 SVGAGI. This CDR3 contains 16 residues.